The 10 T cell receptor beta chains below all came from one sample that was sequenced in a study of regulatory T cells in long-lasting Graves disease. Indicated time point: newly diagnosed GD, antithyroid drugs for less than 3 months. From RNA extracted from PBMCs, the TCR library was made. Investigators prepared the TCR beta libraries by applying iRepertoire HTBI primers and Arm-PCR of CDR3 regions. One entry per CDR3 protein, called by TCRdb with MiXCR from the multiplex PCR reads. The table lists roughly 440,000 distinct CDR3 sequences, around 15% of them singletons. This sample was also put to use in a study of T cells in Graves' hyperthyroidism and ophthalmopathy.

The sample in question was peripheral blood mononuclear cells (PBMCs), obtained at new diagnosis, from a patient treated with antithyroid drugs. Every receptor here comes from a woman younger than 30 with Graves disease.

This clonotype was counted between two and nine times. The chain joins TRBV9 to TRBJ1-1, with D tentatively TRBD1 (5 bases). The V end lost 0 bases, the J end lost 2 bases, and 8 bases lay between the germline ends. This CDR3 is built from 14 residues. Germline values: CDR1 SGDLS, CDR2 YYNGEE. The CDR3 DNA sequence: TGTGCCAGCAGCGTAGCGGGGGAAAACACTGAAGCTTTCTTT. The encoded protein is CASSVAGENTEAFF.

Concerning this clonotype itself: A read error may explain this, as a much larger clone is one base away. The J gene is TRBJ1-3, the V gene TRBV6-9, with TRBD1 as a possible D gene (5 bases). Between the trimmed V and J ends, which lost 7 bases and 0 bases, there was a span of 25 bases. CDR3 size: 19 residues. Germline loops: CDR1 MNHGY, CDR2 SVAAGI. CDR3 coding DNA: TGTGCCAGCAATTACGGCGGCTGGGCGGGGGAGGCCTCTGGAAACACCATATATTTT. It translates to CASNYGGWAGEASGNTIYF.

This clonotype was observed many times. The gene calls are TRBV18 and TRBJ2-1; D gene unclear. The germline V and J ends were trimmed by 4 bases and 7 bases, with 8 bases remaining between them. CDR3 length: 12 residues. CDR1 is KGHSH, CDR2 LQKENI, per germline. DNA for the CDR3: TGTGCCAGCTCACTTAAAAGGAATGAGCAGTTCTTC. It is translated as CASSLKRNEQFF.

Concerning this clonotype itself: At one of its ends the junction is not consistent with the germline gene, which may arise from a read error. The chain combines TRBV18 with TRBJ2-1, with D perhaps given as TRBD1 or TRBD2 (6 bases each). The CDR3 loop spans 16 amino acids. CDR1 is KGHSH and CDR2 is LQKENI in the germline V gene. The CDR3 region has the DNA TGTGCCGGCTCACCACGGTCCGGGGGCGTGATGAATGAGCAGTTCTTC. Translating it yields CAGSPRSGGVMNEQFF.

Concerning this clonotype: It may be a read error: a sequence one base away is much more abundant. The gene calls are TRBV7-3 and TRBJ2-1, with 10 bases that match TRBD2. With 2 bases clipped from V and 7 bases from J, the junction kept 5 bases outside the gene matches. The germline CDR1 and CDR2 sequences are SGHTA and FQGTGA. This CDR3 has 15 amino acids. DNA for the CDR3: TGTGCCAGCAGCTTAGGAGCGGGAGGGTGTAATGAGCAGTTCTTC. This translates into CASSLGAGGCNEQFF.

This clonotype was recorded many times. The V gene is TRBV18, the J gene TRBJ2-4, with D unresolved. In germline, CDR1 is KGHSH, CDR2 LQKENI. The CDR3 covers 12 residues. The ends were cut back, 4 bases at V and 6 bases at J, with 7 bases in the middle. In nucleotides, the CDR3 is TGTGCCAGCTCACGAGATGGAAACATTCAGTACTTC. It specifies CASSRDGNIQYF.

This clonotype was recorded a few times. The genes are TRBV28 and TRBJ2-5, with D tentatively TRBD1 (6 bases). The J call may be incorrect, as the DNA end agrees better with TRBJ2-1. Looked up from germline, CDR1 is MDHEN and CDR2 is SYDVKM. The CDR3 consists of 12 residues. CDR3 nucleotides: TGTGCCAGCAGTGGGGAACAGGGTGAGCAGTTCTTC. Protein: CASSGEQGEQFF.

This clonotype was observed many times. The J gene is TRBJ2-3, the V gene TRBV6-2 or TRBV6-3; a possible D gene is TRBD2 (6 bases). The V and J ends lost 8 bases and 7 bases respectively, with 16 bases between them. The CDR3 runs 13 residues. CDR1 MNHEY and CDR2 SVGEGT come from the germline V gene. The CDR3 coding sequence is TGTGCCAGCGGGCTGGCGGGATTGAATACGCAGTATTTT. This sequence encodes CASGLAGLNTQYF.

This clonotype was counted at least ten times. As DNA, the CDR3 is TGTGCCAGCAGTTTTTTGGAGGGAGGCACGGAGACCCAGTACTTC. Residues: CASSFLEGGTETQYF. The V gene is TRBV27, the J gene TRBJ2-5, with D possibly matching TRBD2 (6 bases). V was pared by 3 bases and J by 5 bases, with 16 bases between. Germline CDR1 is MNHEY and CDR2 is SMNVEV (reference sequence). The CDR3 extends over 15 amino acids.

The table lists this clonotype with many counts. This chain uses TRBV12-3 or TRBV12-4 with TRBJ2-1, with 13 bases matching TRBD2. The CDR3 has 15 amino acids. V trimming: 6 bases; J trimming: 8 bases; junction bases outside the gene matches: 7. The CDR3 DNA reads as TGTGCCAGCAGGGGAAGGACTAGCGGGAGCGATGAGCAGTTCTTC. It specifies CASRGRTSGSDEQFF.